This T cell receptor beta chain is from a study of blood T cell repertoires in COVID-19. Overall study context: The United States, Italy and Spain were the sources of the acute and convalescent COVID-19 samples.

Germline CDR1 reads SGHTA; CDR2 reads FQGNSA. The ends lost 6 bases at V and 4 bases at J; junction bases unmatched: 11. There are 15 residues in the CDR3. Per the study methods: How many nucleated cells were present was estimated from reference gene primer amplification. Data came from immunoSEQ multiplex PCR; TCRdb stores just in-frame clones and leaves some out. Clone size and the V and J calls come from that table; the DNA yielded D and trimming. The table shows roughly 300,000 clones, with 70% to 90% occurring only once. Sequencing used peripheral blood. This receptor was obtained from a man between 18 and 35 years old with active or convalescent COVID-19. The chain combines TRBV7-2 with TRBJ1-2; 7 bases are shared with TRBD1. The CDR3 region has the DNA TGTGCCAGCAGTTCACAGGGGCCGTTAAGCTATGGCTACACCTTC. As protein: CASSSQGPLSYGYTF.